A single T cell receptor beta chain is shown here with its context. Antigen unknown. These data belong to a study of graft-versus-host responses after intestinal transplantation. Data came from immunoSEQ multiplex PCR; TCRdb stores just in-frame clones and leaves some out. The sample carries approximately 90,000 clones, about nine tenths recorded once. The CDR3 extends over 16 amino acids. Looked up from germline, CDR1 is SGDLS and CDR2 is YYNGEE. Losses at the gene ends were 4 bases for V and 3 bases for J; bases not matched to a gene: 9. The sample consisted of unstimulated CD4+ T cells sorted from spleen or lymph node cells, taken before transplant. This receptor was identified in a human donor who was the organ donor for an intestinal transplant. The rearrangement links TRBV9 to TRBJ1-1, with TRBD1 matching 10 bases. CDR3 DNA sequence: TGTGCCAGCAGCACCGGGACAGGGGTTTATTACACTGAAGCTTTCTTT. Encoded protein: CASSTGTGVYYTEAFF.